These T cell receptor beta chains were read from a single sample in a study of metastatic and nonmetastatic thyroid tumors. MiXCR was used by TCRdb to re-call the PCR reads. The data contain 30,000 to 40,000 clones, under 20% of them singletons. Sequencing used blood. These receptors were collected from a female donor with papillary thyroid cancer or a benign thyroid nodule (not recorded which). Some clones in this sample may be carry-over from other donors' samples. Both conserved end residues are trimmed from each CDR3.

j_gene | v_gene | CDR3aa
TRBJ2-7 | TRBV2 | ASSVSGQGSDEQY
TRBJ2-1 | TRBV12-3/TRBV12-4 | ASSPGASGYNEQF
TRBJ2-5 | TRBV2 | ASSKVETQY
TRBJ1-4 | TRBV10-3 | AISESTGAGGGNEKLF
TRBJ2-7 | TRBV19 | AINTVTSGEQY
TRBJ2-7 | TRBV5-1 | ASSPNDLSWYYEQY
TRBJ2-3 | TRBV7-8 | ASSSWPTSPTDTQY
TRBJ2-2 | TRBV7-2 | ASSGSGRVGELF
TRBJ2-3 | TRBV9 | ASSVELDTQY
TRBJ2-7 | TRBV10-3 | AISVEDRGEQY
TRBJ1-1 | TRBV4-1 | ASSQVTSGTGDTEAF
TRBJ1-3 | TRBV4-1 | ASSLTITYSGNTIY
TRBJ2-3 | TRBV19 | ASSIAAGLTDTQY
TRBJ2-1 | TRBV20-1 | SAGTYNEQF
TRBJ2-5 | TRBV28 | ASSPGLLAFGETQY
TRBJ2-2 | TRBV2 | ASSGRGTGELF
TRBJ2-5 | TRBV5-1 | ASSFNGATRETQY
TRBJ2-7 | TRBV24-1 | ATSDLADRGPSYEQY
TRBJ2-1 | TRBV5-1 | ASSLGQGRDNEQF
TRBJ2-7 | TRBV19 | ASRERGIAHEQY
TRBJ2-1 | TRBV5-6 | ASSLTGGGRSEQF
TRBJ2-5 | TRBV7-2 | ASSLDKGTQY
TRBJ1-1 | TRBV6-1 | ASTPRGAGDAAEAF
TRBJ1-5 | TRBV6-2/TRBV6-3 | ASSYSTPSQPQH
TRBJ1-4 | TRBV19 | ASSIGGLHEKLF
TRBJ1-5 | TRBV7-2 | ASSLGGGH
TRBJ1-4 | TRBV28 | ASSRLRNEKLF
TRBJ2-3 | TRBV28 | ASSSISERRADTQY
TRBJ1-4 | TRBV28 | ASRETANEKLF
TRBJ1-1 | TRBV7-9 | ASSSRGGRVTEAF
TRBJ1-2 | TRBV30 | AWSGGNRGYT
TRBJ2-7 | TRBV28 | ASSTGTGRSEQY
TRBJ1-2 | TRBV20-1 | SASLQSSYGYT
TRBJ1-3 | TRBV7-9 | ASSITDPGNTIY
TRBJ2-1 | TRBV20-1 | SARDAGPGGSNNEQF
TRBJ1-5 | TRBV6-1 | ASSVKCNANQPQH
TRBJ2-3 | TRBV6-4 | ASSDSVVRGTDTQY
TRBJ2-1 | TRBV7-8 | ASSSPPGGLEQF
TRBJ1-6 | TRBV20-1 | SARIRTGNSPLH
TRBJ2-7 | TRBV6-5 | ASSYGGGPTYEQY
TRBJ2-7 | TRBV29-1 | SVIVGSRDEQY
TRBJ2-7 | TRBV5-1 | ASSLGYSGGEKQY
TRBJ2-5 | TRBV6-1 | ASSEYLQGAQETQY
TRBJ2-7 | TRBV20-1 | SATNRYRTSGRLAYEQY
TRBJ2-5 | TRBV5-4 | ASTLGVAGIETQY
TRBJ1-2 | TRBV28 | ASSEVIVNYGYT
TRBJ1-2 | TRBV10-3 | AISDPGNSYT
TRBJ2-1 | TRBV18 | ASSPGTNSYNEQF